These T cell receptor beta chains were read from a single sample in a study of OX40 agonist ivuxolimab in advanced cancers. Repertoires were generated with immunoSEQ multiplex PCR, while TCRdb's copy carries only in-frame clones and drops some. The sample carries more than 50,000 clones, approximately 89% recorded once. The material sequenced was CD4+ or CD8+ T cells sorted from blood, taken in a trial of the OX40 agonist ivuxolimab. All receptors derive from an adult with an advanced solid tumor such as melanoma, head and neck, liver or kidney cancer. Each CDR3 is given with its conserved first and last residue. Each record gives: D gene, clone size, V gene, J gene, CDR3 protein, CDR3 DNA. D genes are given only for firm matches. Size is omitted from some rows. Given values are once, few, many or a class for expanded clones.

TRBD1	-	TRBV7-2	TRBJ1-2	CASSRQGQVDYGYTF	TGTGCCAGCAGCCGACAGGGGCAGGTAGACTATGGCTACACCTTC
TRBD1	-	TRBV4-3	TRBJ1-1	CASSQGNRGGTEAFF	TGCGCCAGCAGCCAGGGAAACAGGGGTGGCACTGAAGCTTTCTTT
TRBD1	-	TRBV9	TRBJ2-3	CASSGTGLSDTQYF	TGTGCCAGCAGCGGGACAGGGTTGTCAGATACGCAGTATTTT
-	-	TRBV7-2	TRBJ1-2	CASSLGGSSKTGYTF	TGTGCCAGCAGCTTAGGGGGCTCATCCAAAACTGGCTACACCTTC
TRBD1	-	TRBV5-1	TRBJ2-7	CASRPGQGTEQYF	TGCGCCAGCAGGCCGGGACAGGGAACCGAGCAGTACTTC
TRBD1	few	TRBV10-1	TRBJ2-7	CASSLRQGGEQYF	TGCGCCAGCAGCCTACGACAGGGTGGAGAGCAGTACTTC
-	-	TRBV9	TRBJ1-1	CASSPSGGRGNTEAFF	TGTGCCAGCAGCCCTAGCGGGGGCCGTGGTAACACTGAAGCTTTCTTT
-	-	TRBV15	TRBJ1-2	CATSSENGYTF	TGTGCCACCAGCAGTGAGAATGGCTACACCTTC
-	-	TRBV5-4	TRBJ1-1	CASSTNKIFFTEAFF	TGTGCCAGCAGCACAAATAAGATCTTTTTCACTGAAGCTTTCTTT
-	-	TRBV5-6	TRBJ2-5	CASSLAAETQYF	TGTGCCAGCAGCTTGGCGGCTGAGACCCAGTACTTC
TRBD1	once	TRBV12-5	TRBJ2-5	CASGTGVQETQYF	TGTGCTAGTGGGACAGGGGTACAAGAGACCCAGTACTTC
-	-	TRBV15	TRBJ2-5	CATSWGRKETQYF	TGTGCCACCAGCTGGGGCCGGAAAGAGACCCAGTACTTC
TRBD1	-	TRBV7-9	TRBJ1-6	CASSLRDRGFSSYNSPLHF	TGTGCCAGCAGCTTGAGGGACAGGGGTTTCAGCTCCTATAATTCACCCCTCCACTTT
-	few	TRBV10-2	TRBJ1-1	CASSDRSARKGTEAFF	TGCGCCAGCAGTGATAGGTCGGCCAGGAAGGGGACTGAAGCTTTCTTT
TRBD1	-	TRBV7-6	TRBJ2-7	CVSSKTGISYEQYF	TGTGTCAGCAGCAAGACAGGGATCTCCTACGAGCAGTACTTC
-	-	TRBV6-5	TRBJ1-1	CASSYYRDRTEAFF	TGTGCCAGCAGTTATTACAGGGATAGAACTGAAGCTTTCTTT
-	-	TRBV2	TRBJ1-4	CASSDGAGEKLFF	TGTGCCAGCAGTGATGGGGCAGGGGAAAAACTGTTTTTT
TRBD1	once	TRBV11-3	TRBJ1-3	CASSPRQGNSGNTIYF	TGTGCCAGCAGCCCCAGACAGGGAAACTCTGGAAACACCATATATTTT
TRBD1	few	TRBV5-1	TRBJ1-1	CASRGQGAMNTEAFF	TGCGCCAGCAGGGGACAGGGGGCAATGAACACTGAAGCTTTCTTT
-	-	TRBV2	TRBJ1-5	CASSEALGDQPQHF	TGTGCCAGCAGTGAAGCGCTTGGGGATCAGCCCCAGCATTTT
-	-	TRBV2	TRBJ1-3	CASSEYGSGNTIYF	TGTGCCAGCAGTGAATACGGCTCTGGAAACACCATATATTTT
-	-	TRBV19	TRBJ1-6	CASIAGGAGNSPLHF	TGTGCCAGTATCGCCGGAGGGGCCGGGAATTCACCCCTCCACTTT
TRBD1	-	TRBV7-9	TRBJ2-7	CATGQALYEQYF	TGTGCCACCGGACAGGCCCTCTACGAGCAGTACTTC
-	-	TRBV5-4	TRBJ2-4	CASSTEGKNIQYF	TGTGCCAGCAGCACCGAGGGAAAGAACATTCAGTACTTC
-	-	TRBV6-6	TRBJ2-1	CASTGGQKNEQFF	TGTGCCAGCACCGGAGGACAGAAAAATGAGCAGTTCTTC
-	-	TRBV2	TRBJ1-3	CASSETRDTKGYF	TGTGCCAGCAGTGAAACCCGAGACACCAAGGGATATTTT
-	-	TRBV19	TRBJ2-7	CASSPPGSLWGEQYF	TGTGCCAGTAGCCCACCGGGATCACTTTGGGGGGAGCAGTACTTC
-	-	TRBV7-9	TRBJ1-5	CASSQDLNQPQHF	TGTGCCAGCAGCCAAGACCTCAATCAGCCCCAGCATTTT
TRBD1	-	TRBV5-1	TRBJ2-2	CASSLQGVTGELFF	TGCGCCAGCAGCTTGCAGGGGGTCACCGGGGAGCTGTTTTTT
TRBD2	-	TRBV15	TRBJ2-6	CATSRVGGAGANVLTF	TGTGCCACCAGCAGAGTCGGGGGGGCTGGGGCCAACGTCCTGACTTTC
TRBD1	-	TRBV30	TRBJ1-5	CAWSEGQGAWEPQHF	TGTGCCTGGAGCGAGGGACAGGGGGCTTGGGAGCCCCAGCATTTT
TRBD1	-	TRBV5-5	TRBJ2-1	CASSAQGANNEQFF	TGTGCCAGCAGCGCCCAGGGGGCGAATAATGAGCAGTTCTTC
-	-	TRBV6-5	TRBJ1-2	CASSYIQGGDYGYTF	TGTGCCAGCAGTTATATCCAAGGGGGTGACTATGGCTACACCTTC
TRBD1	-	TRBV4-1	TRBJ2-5	CASSHQAGTGIQETQYF	TGCGCCAGCAGCCATCAAGCCGGGACAGGGATTCAAGAGACCCAGTACTTC
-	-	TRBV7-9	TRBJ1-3	CAGGQARRSSGNTIYF	TGTGCCGGCGGGCAGGCACGGAGAAGCTCTGGAAACACCATATATTTT
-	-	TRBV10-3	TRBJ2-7	CAISEGGALGSYEQYF	TGTGCCATCAGTGAAGGAGGGGCCCTTGGCTCCTACGAGCAGTACTTC
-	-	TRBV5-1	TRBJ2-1	CASSALGFDNEQFF	TGCGCCAGCAGCGCCCTAGGGTTCGACAATGAGCAGTTCTTC
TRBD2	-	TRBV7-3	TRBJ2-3	CASATSGPSTDTQYF	TGTGCCAGCGCGACTAGCGGTCCTAGCACAGATACGCAGTATTTT
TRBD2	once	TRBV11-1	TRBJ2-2	CASSKLGGLAGTGELFF	TGTGCCAGCAGCAAGTTGGGGGGACTAGCGGGCACCGGGGAGCTGTTTTTT
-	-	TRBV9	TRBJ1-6	CASSVDSLSNSPLHF	TGTGCCAGCAGCGTAGATTCACTATCTAATTCACCCCTCCACTTT
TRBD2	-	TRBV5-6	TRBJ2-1	CASSLTSGSNNEQFF	TGTGCCAGCAGCTTGACTAGCGGATCGAACAATGAGCAGTTCTTC
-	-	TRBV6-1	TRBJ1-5	CASSKGGGWQPQHF	TGTGCCAGCAGCAAAGGGGGGGGTTGGCAGCCCCAGCATTTT
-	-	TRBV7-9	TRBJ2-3	CASSLWSDTQYF	TGTGCCAGCAGCTTATGGTCAGATACGCAGTATTTT
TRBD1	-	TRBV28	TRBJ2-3	CASSFLGQGGRDTQYF	TGTGCCAGCAGTTTTCTCGGACAGGGTGGAAGAGATACGCAGTATTTT
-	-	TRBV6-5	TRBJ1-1	CASSSLGGRTEAFF	TGTGCCAGCAGTTCACTGGGGGGCAGGACTGAAGCTTTCTTT
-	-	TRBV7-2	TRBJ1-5	CASSLGLDSNQPQHF	TGTGCCAGCAGCTTAGGCCTGGACAGCAATCAGCCCCAGCATTTT
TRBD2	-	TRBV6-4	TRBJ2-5	CASSDSASGGGETQYF	TGTGCCAGCAGTGACTCGGCTAGCGGGGGGGGAGAGACCCAGTACTTC
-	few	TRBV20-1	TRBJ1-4	CSAEAPRGLFF	TGCAGTGCTGAGGCGCCAAGGGGACTGTTTTTT
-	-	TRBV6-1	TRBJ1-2	CASKEEGYTF	TGTGCCAGCAAGGAGGAGGGCTACACCTTC
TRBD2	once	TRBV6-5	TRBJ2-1	CASSYALAAAEQFF	TGTGCCAGCAGTTACGCACTAGCGGCTGCTGAGCAGTTCTTC
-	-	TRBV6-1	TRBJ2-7	CASRDSRLSYEQYF	TGTGCCAGCCGAGACTCCCGGCTCTCCTACGAGCAGTACTTC
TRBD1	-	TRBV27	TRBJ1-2	CASRGTGGANYGYTF	TGTGCCAGCAGAGGAACAGGGGGCGCAAACTATGGCTACACCTTC
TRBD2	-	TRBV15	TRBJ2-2	CATSTYSGGGELFF	TGTGCCACCAGCACATATAGCGGGGGCGGGGAGCTGTTTTTT
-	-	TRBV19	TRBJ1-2	CASTLGFPYGYTF	TGTGCCAGTACCCTGGGATTCCCTTATGGCTACACCTTC
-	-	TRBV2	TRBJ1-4	CASSWAYVEKLFF	TGTGCCAGCAGTTGGGCATACGTTGAAAAACTGTTTTTT
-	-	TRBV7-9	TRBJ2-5	CASSLAPTPETQYF	TGTGCCAGCAGCTTAGCTCCCACCCCAGAGACCCAGTACTTC